Listed below are T cell receptor beta chains from one sample, sequenced in a study of cytotoxic CD8 clonotypes in ibrutinib-treated CLL. Data came from immunoSEQ multiplex PCR; TCRdb stores just in-frame clones and leaves some out. Among about 300,000 clones listed, roughly 70% were seen once. The specimen comprised PBMCs, sampled after 36 months of ibrutinib treatment. Receptor source: a human donor with chronic lymphocytic leukemia. CDR3s include the opening cysteine and the closing phenylalanine or tryptophan. The D gene is left open where the match is weak. Some rows mark clone size as missing; the rest say once, few, many or name a class of expanded clone.

TRBJ2-7,once,TRBD1,TRBV29-1,TGCAGCGTTGAAGATCCGACCCGGGACAGGGAGGCCGAGCAGTACTTC,CSVEDPTRDREAEQYF
TRBJ2-3,few,-,TRBV4-1,TGCGCCAGCAGCCAACAAGGCCCTTATACAGATACGCAGTATTTT,CASSQQGPYTDTQYF
TRBJ2-2,-,-,TRBV7-8,TGTGCCAGCAGCTTGATGAGGGGTACCGGGGAGCTGTTTTTT,CASSLMRGTGELFF
TRBJ2-7,-,TRBD2,TRBV28,TGTGCCAGCAGTTTATTAATAGCGGGAGGGCCGGAGCAGTACTTC,CASSLLIAGGPEQYF
TRBJ2-2,few,-,TRBV10-2,TGCGCCAGCAGTGAACCCCCAACAGGGACCGGGGAGCTGTTTTTT,CASSEPPTGTGELFF
TRBJ2-2,-,TRBD2,TRBV7-2,TGTGCCAGCAGTAACCGGCTAGCGGGAAGGATTGCCGGGGAGCTGTTTTTT,CASSNRLAGRIAGELFF
TRBJ1-2,-,TRBD1,TRBV5-1,TGCGCCAGCCGCCTCCGGACAGGGTACGGCTACACCTTC,CASRLRTGYGYTF
TRBJ2-7,-,TRBD1,TRBV11-2,TGTGCCAGCAGCCCATCGACAGGGGGCCTATACGAGCAGTACTTC,CASSPSTGGLYEQYF
TRBJ2-5,-,-,TRBV9,TGTGCCAGCAGCGTAGCCCATATGATCGGAGAGACCCAGTACTTC,CASSVAHMIGETQYF
TRBJ1-3,-,TRBD1,TRBV9,TGTGCCAGCAGCACTTACCGGGACAGGGGACCGATTAGCTCTGGAAACACCATATATTTT,CASSTYRDRGPISSGNTIYF
TRBJ2-7,-,-,TRBV11-2,TGTGCCAGCAGCTTAGATCTTTCGGGGGAAGTGCAGTACTTC,CASSLDLSGEVQYF
TRBJ2-7,-,-,TRBV4-1,TGCGCCAGCAGCCAAGATCGTGCCGCCTACGAGCAGTACTTC,CASSQDRAAYEQYF
TRBJ2-7,-,TRBD1,TRBV9,TGTGCCAGCAGCGTAGCTTCTATTCCGGGACAGAGGGACGAGCAGTACTTC,CASSVASIPGQRDEQYF
TRBJ1-4,-,-,TRBV18,TGTGCCAGCTCACCACGATCTAGCGTCGGGAATAATGAAAAACTGTTTTTT,CASSPRSSVGNNEKLFF
TRBJ1-6,-,-,TRBV5-6,TGTGCCAGCAGCTTGGCCCAGGGGAGGCCCTATAATTCACCCCTCCACTTT,CASSLAQGRPYNSPLHF
TRBJ2-5,-,TRBD1,TRBV28,TGTGCCAGCCAGGGACAGATGAAAGAGACCCAGTACTTC,CASQGQMKETQYF
TRBJ2-1,-,-,TRBV6-5,TGTGCCAGCAGTGCATTCGATCGATCCTACAATGAGCAGTTCTTC,CASSAFDRSYNEQFF
TRBJ1-2,few,-,TRBV19,TGTGCCAGTAGTCTACGGGGGCTGATGAATGGCTACACCTTC,CASSLRGLMNGYTF
TRBJ1-5,few,-,TRBV27,TGTGCCAGCAGTCCAGACACCATTACGGGCCTTAATCAGCCCCAGCATTTT,CASSPDTITGLNQPQHF
TRBJ2-4,-,-,TRBV7-9,TGTGCCAGCAGCTTAGCCGGGGCCCACGGCACCAAAAACATTCAGTACTTC,CASSLAGAHGTKNIQYF
TRBJ2-7,few,-,TRBV6-5,TGTGCCAGCAGTCAAACTAGGGGCGACTCCTACGAGCAGTACTTC,CASSQTRGDSYEQYF
TRBJ1-5,-,-,TRBV4-2,TGTGCCAGCAGCCATTTGACGGAAGATCAGCCCCAGCATTTT,CASSHLTEDQPQHF
TRBJ2-3,few,-,TRBV7-3,TGTGCCAGCAGCCCAACTCGCGCAGATACGCAGTATTTT,CASSPTRADTQYF
TRBJ2-3,-,TRBD2,TRBV4-2,TGTGCCAGCAGCCTGGCGGGGGGGGGCCCCACAGATACGCAGTATTTT,CASSLAGGGPTDTQYF
TRBJ2-2,-,-,TRBV2,TGTGCCAGCAGTGATCGGGACACCGGCGGGAGGGAGCTGTTTTTT,CASSDRDTGGRELFF
TRBJ1-2,-,-,TRBV4-2,TGTGCCAGCAGCCAAGACCTCTGGGGGGCCTATGGCTACACCTTC,CASSQDLWGAYGYTF
TRBJ2-7,once,-,TRBV5-6,TGTGCCAGCAGCTTATACGGGGGAGATTTTGGGGAGCAGTACTTC,CASSLYGGDFGEQYF
TRBJ1-4,-,-,TRBV6-5,TGTGCCAGCAGCTACAGCTCAGCGATTAATGAAAAACTGTTTTTT,CASSYSSAINEKLFF
TRBJ2-5,few,-,TRBV27,TGTGCCAGCAGTTCCAACGGTCGTCTCCAAGAGACCCAGTACTTC,CASSSNGRLQETQYF
TRBJ2-7,-,-,TRBV11-2,TGTGCCAGCAGCGGCGGATCCTACGAGCAGTACTTC,CASSGGSYEQYF
TRBJ2-7,once,-,TRBV14,TGTGCCAGCAGCCAAGTGGGTGACTTTTACTACGAGCAGTACTTC,CASSQVGDFYYEQYF
TRBJ2-7,-,TRBD1,TRBV10-3,TGTGCCATCTACCCGGGACAGGAGCCTTACGAGCAGTACTTC,CAIYPGQEPYEQYF
TRBJ2-7,-,TRBD1,TRBV7-2,TGTGCCAGCAGTTCCGGACAGGGGATAACCTACGAGCAGTACTTC,CASSSGQGITYEQYF
TRBJ2-7,-,TRBD1,TRBV11-2,TGTGCCAGCAGCTCCAGGACAGGGGTTCGGTACGAGCAGTACTTC,CASSSRTGVRYEQYF
TRBJ2-7,-,-,TRBV11-2,TGTGCCAGCAGCTTAGTACCCGGGGAGCACGAGCAGTACTTC,CASSLVPGEHEQYF
TRBJ1-1,once,-,TRBV4-1,TGCGCCAGCAGCCAAGAAAGGGACTTCGGGGGGTGGACTGAAGCTTTCTTT,CASSQERDFGGWTEAFF
TRBJ2-1,once,-,TRBV10-2,TGCGCCAGCAGCGGATTCATTGAGCAGTTCTTC,CASSGFIEQFF
TRBJ1-2,once,-,TRBV6-5,TGTGCCAGCAGTCGGACGGCCTCCAATGGCTACACCTTC,CASSRTASNGYTF
TRBJ1-1,-,-,TRBV4-1,TGCGCCAGCAGCCCATCGAGGAGGGACACTGAAGCTTTCTTT,CASSPSRRDTEAFF
TRBJ2-5,-,TRBD1,TRBV2,TGTGCCAGCAGCGGAGACAGGGGATGGAGGGAGACCCAGTACTTC,CASSGDRGWRETQYF
TRBJ2-5,-,-,TRBV28,TGTGCCAGCAGTCCGCCCCAGGTCCTCCAAGAGACCCAGTACTTC,CASSPPQVLQETQYF
TRBJ2-7,-,TRBD1,TRBV4-1,TGCGCCAGCAGCCAAGATGGGGGCCGGCAGGGGGTACACGAGCAGTACTTC,CASSQDGGRQGVHEQYF
TRBJ2-1,-,TRBD2,TRBV19,TGTGCCAGTAGGGGCCTGGCGGGAGGGCGGAATGAGCAGTTCTTC,CASRGLAGGRNEQFF
TRBJ1-1,-,TRBD1,TRBV5-1,TGCGCCAGCAGCTTGGAAGGGGAAAGATGGACAGGGTGGTGGGTCACTGAAGCTTTCTTT,CASSLEGERWTGWWVTEAFF
TRBJ2-4,once,TRBD2,TRBV4-1,TGCGCCAGCAGCCAAGTTCGCGGGGGGCCGGGGAACATTCAGTACTTC,CASSQVRGGPGNIQYF
TRBJ2-6,-,TRBD2,TRBV28,TGTGCCAGCAGAACCTCCGGGACTACCAACTCTGGGGCCAACGTCCTGACTTTC,CASRTSGTTNSGANVLTF
TRBJ1-1,-,TRBD1,TRBV11-3,TGTGCCAGCAGCCCAGGGGGCAGGACTGAAGCTTTCTTT,CASSPGGRTEAFF
TRBJ2-7,-,-,TRBV14,TGTGCCAGCAGCCAAGCCTTCAAATCTGCTTACTACGAGCAGTACTTC,CASSQAFKSAYYEQYF
TRBJ2-7,-,TRBD2,TRBV18,TGTGCCAGCTCACCACCGAGCGGGAGCACGGTCGAGCAGTACTTC,CASSPPSGSTVEQYF
TRBJ2-7,-,-,TRBV5-4,TGTGCCAGCAGCTTGGGTCTGACATACGAGCAGTACTTC,CASSLGLTYEQYF
TRBJ2-1,once,-,TRBV27,TGTGCCAGCAGTTTATCCGTTAGGGTTCGGGATGAGCAGTTCTTC,CASSLSVRVRDEQFF
TRBJ2-4,-,-,TRBV18,TGTGCCAGCTCACCAAAGGTGGGGGCGGGCGCCAAAAACATTCAGTACTTC,CASSPKVGAGAKNIQYF
TRBJ2-7,-,-,TRBV28,TGTGCCAGCAGCGCCTGGCTAACCTACGAGCAGTACTTC,CASSAWLTYEQYF